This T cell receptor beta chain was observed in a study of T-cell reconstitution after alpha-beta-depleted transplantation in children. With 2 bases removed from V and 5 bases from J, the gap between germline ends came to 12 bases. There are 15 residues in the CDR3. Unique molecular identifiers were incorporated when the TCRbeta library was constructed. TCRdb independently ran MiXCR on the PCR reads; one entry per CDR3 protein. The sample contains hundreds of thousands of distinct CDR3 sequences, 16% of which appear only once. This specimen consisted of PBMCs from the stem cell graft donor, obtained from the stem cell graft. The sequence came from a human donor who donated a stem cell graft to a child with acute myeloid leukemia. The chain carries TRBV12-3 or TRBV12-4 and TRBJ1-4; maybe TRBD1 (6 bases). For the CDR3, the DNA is TGTGCCAGCAGTTTAAACCGGGACAACAATGAAAAACTGTTTTTT. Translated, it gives CASSLNRDNNEKLFF.